This T cell receptor beta chain emerged from a study of post-analysis software for immune sequencing data. General observations from the study: Batch-mates among the samples co-clustered strongly by F measure. In patients, TRBV5-6, TRBV5-1 and TRBV20-1 belonged to roughly five TRBV segments found more frequently than in controls. Multiple sclerosis was associated with a significant reduction in normalized Chao1 diversity relative to controls.

Worth noting for this clonotype: Its antigen is unknown. With a much larger clone just one base away, this may be a read error.

Germline V CDR1 and CDR2: MDHEN, SYDVKM. CDR3 size: 14 residues. The TCR beta cDNA libraries carried unique molecular identifiers. In TCRdb, the PCR reads were re-called with MiXCR into one record per CDR3 protein. Of a few hundred thousand distinct CDR3 sequences in the sample, just over 35% were seen once. This clonotype was sampled from a girl aged 5 to 17 with multiple sclerosis. Input material: blood. This chain links TRBV28 with TRBJ1-1; D unclear. The CDR3: CVSPPAGMNTEAFF. The CDR3 DNA reads as TGTGTCAGCCCCCCTGCGGGGATGAACACTGAAGCTTTCTTT. The variable domain in full, completed from reference TRBV28 and TRBJ1-1, reads DVKVTQSSRYLVKRTGEKVFLECVQDMDHENMFWYRQDPGLGLRLIYFSYDVKMKEKGDIPEGYSVSREKKERFSLILESASTNQTSMYLCVSPPAGMNTEAFFGQGTRLTVV.